This passage covers 20 T cell receptor beta chains from one sample sequenced in a study of shared clonotypes between healthy human individuals. Data came from immunoSEQ multiplex PCR; TCRdb stores just in-frame clones and leaves some out. The sample has under 1,100,000 clones, about 75% seen once. The specimen sequenced was memory CD4+ T cells sorted from blood. Stated subset: CD45RA-negative fraction. The source of these receptors is a man aged 18 to 30 in good health.

This clone has ten or more counts. The chain couples TRBV2 to TRBJ2-5, with D perhaps TRBD2 (5 bases). Looked up from germline, CDR1 is SNHLY and CDR2 is FYNNEI. The CDR3 is 14 amino acids. Trimming shortened V by 4 bases and J by 2 bases, and 11 bases separated the two germline ends. The CDR3 DNA sequence: TGTGCCAGCAGTGCGACGGGGATACAAGAGACCCAGTACTTC. Translated: CASSATGIQETQYF.

The chain is built from TRBV7-9 and TRBJ1-2; unclear D gene. Germline assignment: CDR1 SEHNR and CDR2 FQNEAQ (reference sequence). This CDR3 is built from 12 residues. V was shortened by 1 base and J by 7 bases, with 7 bases between the two germline ends. CDR3 amino acids: CASSLGEFGYTF. Written as DNA, the CDR3 is TGTGCCAGCAGCTTAGGAGAGTTTGGCTACACCTTC.

V gene TRBV5-1 combines with J gene TRBJ2-5; D may be TRBD1 (5 bases). The germline gives CDR1 SGHRS, CDR2 YFSETQ. The CDR3 is 14 amino acids. Trimming took 0 bases from V and 4 from J, leaving 10 bases between them. CDR3 DNA sequence: TGCGCCAGCAGCTTGGGGGGCGTTTCAGAGACCCAGTACTTC. This sequence encodes CASSLGGVSETQYF.

A few counts support this clone. The chain joins TRBV10-3 to TRBJ2-2; possible D gene TRBD2, 6 bases. Germline loops: CDR1 ENHRY, CDR2 SYGVKD. V shed 7 bases and J shed 1 base, with 13 bases lying between them. The CDR3 has 15 amino acids. In DNA, the CDR3 is TGTGCCATCACCCCGGGAGACTTGAACACCGGGGAGCTGTTTTTT. Protein sequence: CAITPGDLNTGELFF.

The chain is built from TRBV6-7 and TRBJ2-3; D is uncertain. TRBV6-7 has ORF status, its function being uncertain. V was cut by 0 bases and J by 4 bases, with 5 bases left in between. The CDR3 runs to 13 residues. CDR3 DNA: TGTGCCAGCAGTTACTCGAATCCAGATACGCAGTATTTT. This encodes CASSYSNPDTQYF.

The rearrangement uses TRBV10-2 and TRBJ1-1; 8 bases align to TRBD1. Germline V gene lookup returns CDR1 WSHSY and CDR2 SAAADI. The CDR3 runs 15 residues. The junction had 12 bases not matched to a gene; V was cut back by 7 bases and J by 5 bases. The CDR3 reads CASTASGTGGTEAFF. CDR3 DNA: TGCGCCAGCACAGCCTCCGGGACAGGAGGGACTGAAGCTTTCTTT.

The chain has TRBV6-5 and TRBJ1-2; D is uncertain. The CDR3 sequence is 15 residues long. V was cut by 0 bases and J by 5 bases, with 13 bases left in between. The germline V gene encodes CDR1 MNHEY and CDR2 SVGAGI. The CDR3 DNA sequence: TGTGCCAGCAGTTACTCGTCCGTAGGCGCATATGGCTACACCTTC. Its translation: CASSYSSVGAYGYTF.

The rearrangement uses TRBV6-1 and TRBJ1-2; TRBD1 matches at 9 bases. This CDR3 spans 15 amino acids. The junction had 10 bases not matched to a gene; V was cut back by 4 bases and J by 7 bases. The germline gives CDR1 MNHNS, CDR2 SASEGT. CDR3 in amino acids: CASSVYSGQGSGYTF. CDR3 sequence (DNA): TGTGCCAGCAGTGTGTATTCGGGACAGGGAAGTGGCTACACCTTC.

A remark on this clone: This sample includes further DNA sequences coding for the same CDR3. This chain joins TRBV10-3 and TRBJ1-2; no clear D gene. V was pared by 3 bases and J by 7 bases, with 12 bases between. The V gene's germline CDR1 is ENHRY and CDR2 SYGVKD. CDR3 length: 13 amino acids. This CDR3 reads CAISEGGGGGYTF. The DNA for the CDR3 is TGTGCCATCAGTGAAGGAGGCGGTGGTGGCTACACCTTC.

V usage is TRBV14 and J usage is TRBJ2-5; D is unresolved. V was trimmed by 0 bases and J by 7 bases, leaving 6 bases between them. The CDR3 consists of 12 residues. The germline CDR1 and CDR2 sequences are SGHDN and FVKESK. CDR3 coding DNA: TGTGCCAGCAGCCAAGATCGTGCGACCCAGTACTTC. Residues: CASSQDRATQYF.

The chain uses TRBV18 and TRBJ1-1, with D possibly TRBD1 on 5 matching bases. The CDR3 runs to 14 residues. Germline values: CDR1 KGHSH, CDR2 LQKENI. Trimming pared 3 bases from V and 1 base from J, leaving 9 bases between. CDR3 bases: TGTGCCAGCTCACCGGGACTACAGAACACTGAAGCTTTCTTT. Translation: CASSPGLQNTEAFF.

The V call is TRBV19, the J call TRBJ2-5, with D maybe TRBD2 (6 bases). CDR1 and CDR2 from the germline V gene are LNHDA and SQIVND (reference sequence). The CDR3 covers 14 residues. The V end lost 3 bases, the J end lost 3 bases, and 11 bases lay between the germline ends. CDR3 DNA: TGTGCCAGTAGTATCGGCGGGAAAAAAGAGACCCAGTACTTC. Its translation is CASSIGGKKETQYF. Full variable domain (rest looked up from reference TRBV19 and TRBJ2-5): DGGITQSPKYLFRKEGQNVTLSCEQNLNHDAMYWYRQDPGQGLRLIYYSQIVNDFQKGDIAEGYSVSREKKESFPLTVTSAQKNPTAFYLCASSIGGKKETQYFGPGTRLLVL.

CDR3 loop: CATMIAGGSYNEQFF. CDR3 coding DNA: TGTGCCACCATGATAGCGGGAGGCTCCTACAATGAGCAGTTCTTC. The chain has TRBV6-5 and TRBJ2-1; 10 nucleotides match TRBD2. Germline values: CDR1 MNHEY, CDR2 SVGAGI. The CDR3 runs 15 residues. Losses at the gene ends were 10 bases for V and 0 bases for J; bases not matched to a gene: 6.

This rearrangement joins TRBV30 to TRBJ1-3; TRBD1 matches at 9 bases. With 3 bases clipped from V and 6 bases from J, the junction kept 6 bases outside the gene matches. Germline values: CDR1 GTSNPN, CDR2 SVGIG (reference sequence). The CDR3 has 14 residues. CDR3 DNA sequence: TGTGCCTGGAGCCAACAGGGGGCTCAAAACACCATATATTTT. It specifies CAWSQQGAQNTIYF.

V gene TRBV5-1 combines with J gene TRBJ1-1; 10 bases align to TRBD1. The CDR3 loop spans 14 amino acids. From germline, CDR1 is SGHRS and CDR2 YFSETQ. Trimming at V came to 5 bases and at J to 0 bases, leaving 1 base not matched to a gene. The CDR3 DNA is TGCGCCAGCAGGGACAGGGGGATGAACACTGAAGCTTTCTTT. It translates to CASRDRGMNTEAFF. Variable domain in full (rest from reference TRBV5-1 and TRBJ1-1): KAGVTQTPRYLIKTRGQQVTLSCSPISGHRSVSWYQQTPGQGLQFLFEYFSETQRNKGNFPGRFSGRQFSNSRSEMNVSTLELGDSALYLCASRDRGMNTEAFFGQGTRLTVV.

Only one count was recorded for this clone. The chain has TRBV27 and TRBJ1-2, with TRBD1 identical over 9 bases. With 0 bases clipped from V and 7 bases from J, the junction kept 3 bases outside the gene matches. The CDR3 runs to 14 residues. Looked up from germline, CDR1 is MNHEY and CDR2 is SMNVEV (reference sequence). CDR3 region: CASSLSVQGAGYTF. CDR3 nucleotide sequence: TGTGCCAGCAGTTTATCGGTACAGGGGGCTGGCTACACCTTC.

Comments on this clone: The junction and the germline gene differ at one end; a read error may be behind it. This chain uses TRBV7-7 with TRBJ2-5, with D unresolved. Germline V CDR1 and CDR2: SSHAT, FNYEAQ (reference sequence). This CDR3 spans 11 amino acids. The CDR3 protein is CASSLRGTQYF. In DNA form, the CDR3 reads TGTGCTAGCAGCCTTAGAGGTACCCAGTACTTC.

This chain uses TRBV7-2 with TRBJ2-3; 15 nucleotides match TRBD2. The CDR3 extends over 15 amino acids. Germline CDR1 SGHTA, CDR2 FQGNSA. V lost 6 bases to trimming and J lost 5 bases; unmatched junction nucleotides: 3. CDR3 sequence reads: CASSRTSGGGDTQYF. The DNA for the CDR3 is TGTGCCAGCAGTCGGACTAGCGGGGGGGGAGATACGCAGTATTTT.

This clone was counted a single time. The V gene is TRBV7-6, the J gene TRBJ2-6, with D perhaps TRBD1 (5 bases). The V and J ends lost 0 bases and 0 bases respectively, with 12 bases between them. This CDR3 has 18 residues. Germline assignment: CDR1 SGHVS and CDR2 FNYEAQ. This chain's CDR3 is CASSLATMGLSGANVLTF. The CDR3 bases are TGTGCCAGCAGCTTAGCGACGATGGGGCTCTCTGGGGCCAACGTCCTGACTTTC.

The J gene is TRBJ1-1, the V gene TRBV7-9, with D hard to call. Trimming took 0 bases from V and 1 from J, leaving 9 bases between them. The CDR3 is made up of 15 amino acids. Germline CDR1 SEHNR, CDR2 FQNEAQ (reference sequence). The CDR3, as DNA: TGTGCCAGCAGCTTAGCGGTCAGCCAGAACACTGAAGCTTTCTTT. Translated, it gives CASSLAVSQNTEAFF.